The next 11 T cell receptor beta chains were all read from a single sample in a study of blood T cell repertoires in COVID-19 (dated by TCRdb to the early 2020s). The library relied on the immunoSEQ multiplex PCR assay. TCRdb retrieved this table from immuneACCESS and kept in-frame rearrangements only. Not all clones are present; in checked studies, unresolved V genes account for under half, and no reason is known for the remainder. Counted in this sample were more than 95,000 clones; approximately 88% of them appeared once. Of the sample, roughly 5.3% is held by the ten largest clones. Specimen: peripheral blood. Every receptor here comes from a human donor in a cohort sampled during active COVID-19.

This rearrangement joins TRBV7-3 to TRBJ2-2; 7 nucleotides agree with TRBD2. Germline V gene data show CDR1 as SGHTA and CDR2 as FQGTGA. V trimming: 4 bases; J trimming: 8 bases; junction bases outside the gene matches: 13. The CDR3 totals 16 residues. CDR3 loop: CASSSPEGGNAGELFF. The CDR3 DNA reads as TGTGCCAGCAGCTCCCCCGAGGGAGGGAATGCGGGGGAGCTGTTTTTT.

The chain joins TRBV29-1 to TRBJ2-3, with 9 bases matching TRBD2. Looked up from germline, CDR1 is SQVTM and CDR2 is ANQGSEA. This CDR3 spans 14 amino acids. Trimming took 6 bases from V and 7 from J; bases not matched to a gene: 11. CDR3 sequence: CSVSSGIVINTQYF. DNA for the CDR3: TGCAGCGTCTCTAGCGGGATTGTCATAAATACGCAGTATTTT.

The chain links TRBV18 to TRBJ1-5; D is possibly TRBD1 (5 bases). This CDR3 spans 13 amino acids. The germline V gene has CDR1 KGHSH and CDR2 LQKENI. V gave up 3 bases and J gave up 4 bases, with 7 bases separating them. In DNA form, the CDR3 reads TGTGCCAGCTCACCTTCAGGGAATCAGCCCCAGCATTTT. Its translation: CASSPSGNQPQHF.

V usage is TRBV7-9 and J usage is TRBJ1-2; D is uncertain. The CDR3 is 17 amino acids. Trimming took off 4 bases at V and 0 bases at J, with 18 bases between the two ends. Germline loops: CDR1 SEHNR, CDR2 FQNEAQ (reference sequence). CDR3 region: CASSSPVSTETNYGYTF. The CDR3 DNA follows: TGTGCCAGCAGCTCCCCCGTTTCAACAGAAACTAACTATGGCTACACCTTC.

V gene TRBV5-1 combines with J gene TRBJ2-4; 11 nucleotides agree with TRBD2. Germline CDR1 and CDR2: SGHRS and YFSETQ. V was pared by 3 bases and J by 0 bases, with 11 bases of the junction left unmatched. This CDR3 is 19 amino acids long. As DNA, the CDR3 is TGCGCCAGCAGCTCGGGTACTAGCGGGGGACCTAGAGCCAAAAACATTCAGTACTTC. It codes for CASSSGTSGGPRAKNIQYF.

This chain joins TRBV23-1 and TRBJ2-6, with D perhaps TRBD2 (6 bases). TRBV23-1 carries the ORF label, with uncertain function. CDR3 length: 17 residues. V lost 0 bases, J lost 1 base, and 10 bases lay in between. The CDR3 reads CASSQSSTRSGANVLTF. DNA of the CDR3: TGCGCCAGCAGTCAATCGTCGACTAGATCTGGGGCCAACGTCCTGACTTTC.

The V and J genes are TRBV7-2 and TRBJ1-2; TRBD1 matches at 10 bases. J was trimmed by 7 bases and V by 3 bases; bases with no gene match: 11. The CDR3 contains 16 residues. CDR1 and CDR2 from the germline V gene are SGHTA and FQGNSA. The CDR3 DNA reads as TGTGCCAGCAGCTTCAACCGGGACAGGGGACGACGTGGCTACACCTTC. Translating gives CASSFNRDRGRRGYTF.

V and J are TRBV10-3 and TRBJ2-3; TRBD2 might be the D (7 bases). Trimming removed 9 bases at V and 5 bases at J, with 18 bases between. CDR3 length equals 14 residues. Per germline, CDR1 ENHRY and CDR2 SYGVKD. Here the CDR3 DNA reads TGTGCCATTCTAGCGGAGGAGGGGGGAGATACGCAGTATTTT. This translates into CAILAEEGGDTQYF.

This chain links TRBV19 with TRBJ1-4, with 8 bases that match TRBD1. The V segment lost 7 bases and the J segment 8 bases; nucleotides outside the gene matches: 9. Germline values: CDR1 LNHDA, CDR2 SQIVND (reference sequence). CDR3 size: 14 residues. CDR3 loop: CASTPDRGGEKLFF. In nucleotides, the CDR3 is TGTGCCAGTACCCCAGACAGGGGAGGCGAAAAACTGTTTTTT. Supplemented by reference TRBV19 and TRBJ1-4, the full variable domain reads DGGITQSPKYLFRKEGQNVTLSCEQNLNHDAMYWYRQDPGQGLRLIYYSQIVNDFQKGDIAEGYSVSREKKESFPLTVTSAQKNPTAFYLCASTPDRGGEKLFFGSGTQLSVL.

This chain joins TRBV4-1 and TRBJ1-1; no reliable D call. The CDR3 is 14 amino acids. The germline V gene encodes CDR1 MGHRA and CDR2 YSYEKL. V lost 4 bases to trimming and J lost 1 base, with 10 bases between them. CDR3 protein: CASSLGRGNTEAFF. For the CDR3, the DNA is TGCGCCAGCAGCCTTGGACGGGGGAACACTGAAGCTTTCTTT.

In DNA, the CDR3 is TGCGCCAGCAGCCCCGGGACAGGGTTCGATCAGCCCCAGCATTTT. Residues: CASSPGTGFDQPQHF. The gene calls are TRBV5-1 and TRBJ1-5; 9 nucleotides align to TRBD1. J was trimmed by 5 bases and V by 4 bases; bases with no gene match: 7. The germline CDR1 and CDR2 sequences are SGHRS and YFSETQ. The CDR3 spans 15 residues.